The sequence of this TCR beta chain was determined in a study of radiation and T cells in renal cell carcinoma. Germline lookup yields CDR1 SGHRS and CDR2 YFSETQ. The V gene end was trimmed by 6 bases and the J gene end by 8 bases; junction bases not matched to a gene: 13. The CDR3 is 14 amino acids. Produced via immunoSEQ multiplex PCR; TCRdb's table is partial and in-frame only. The sample gives some 120,000 clones, around 81% of which show up once; 5.8% is in the top ten. Sample time point: blood 2 weeks post-SBRT. Treatment of the sample: 15 Gy SBRT to primary tumor, nephrectomy 4 weeks later. This renal cell carcinoma was of the clear cell type.

The chain carries TRBV5-1 and TRBJ1-2, with TRBD1 matching 7 bases. Sequences were derived from blood, sampled from a patient whose treatment included radiotherapy and nephrectomy. This sequence was found in a man aged 50 or older with renal cell carcinoma. The CDR3 spells CASKFTAQGDGYTF. CDR3 DNA sequence: TGCGCCAGCAAGTTTACGGCTCAGGGGGACGGCTACACCTTC.